Each of the 4 T cell receptor beta chains below was sequenced from the same sample in a study of beta chain features in type 1 diabetes. Study outcomes and limitations: Within each of all four CD4+ subsets, Type 1 diabetes patients had TCRB CDR3s that were moderately but significantly shorter.

No antigen has been assigned to these receptors. cDNA synthesis used the whole RNA isolate, giving expressed TCRB sequences. Method: immunoSEQ multiplex PCR; TCRdb's copy keeps in-frame clones and lacks some. The repertoire has about 340,000 clones, approximately 13% of them found once; the top ten carry approximately 0.016%. Sequenced: naive CD4+ T cells from blood. These receptors all come from a woman aged 18-29 years with type 1 diabetes.

J is TRBJ1-5 and V is TRBV9; a possible D gene is TRBD1 (6 bases). The CDR3 extends over 16 amino acids. Germline CDR1 is SGDLS and CDR2 is YYNGEE. Deletions cut 3 bases from V and 8 bases from J, with 21 bases between. The CDR3 DNA reads as TGTGCCAGCAGCGCTCGTGGGGGGGCCTCCGGTGAGCCCCAGCATTTT. It encodes CASSARGGASGEPQHF.

The chain carries TRBV18 and TRBJ2-5; 8 nucleotides align to TRBD2. CDR3 size: 14 residues. Trimming at V came to 6 bases and at J to 5 bases, leaving 8 bases not matched to a gene. The germline gives CDR1 KGHSH, CDR2 LQKENI. CDR3 sequence: CASSQSGGGETQYF. The CDR3 nucleotides are TGTGCCAGCTCGCAAAGCGGGGGTGGCGAGACCCAGTACTTC.

V usage is TRBV18 and J usage is TRBJ2-3; D is possibly TRBD1 (5 bases). Trimming stripped 3 bases from V and 6 bases from J, with 13 bases between. CDR1 and CDR2 from the germline V gene are KGHSH and LQKENI. This CDR3 has 14 residues. The CDR3 region has the DNA TGTGCCAGCTCACCCTACAGGCTGGGGGATACGCAGTATTTT. Protein product: CASSPYRLGDTQYF.

This chain uses TRBV6-6 with TRBJ1-1, with 11 nucleotides matching TRBD1. V trimming: 4 bases; J trimming: 11 bases; junction bases outside the gene matches: 9. This CDR3 has 14 residues. The germline CDR1 and CDR2 sequences are MNHNY and SVGAGI (reference sequence). This CDR3 is CASSSSGQGVAAFF. CDR3 in DNA: TGTGCCAGCAGTTCGTCGGGACAGGGGGTAGCGGCTTTCTTT.